These 15 T cell receptor beta chains were sequenced from one sample in a study of identical twins. From the 5' RACE reads, TCRdb called clonotypes with MiXCR, one entry per CDR3 protein. Among 310,000 or so distinct CDR3 sequences, 8.5% to 9.5% were seen once, and the ten largest hold roughly 6.8%. This sample also belongs to another study, concerning yellow fever vaccine responses in identical twins.

The sample was CD8+ T cells sorted from blood. Receptors originate from a woman aged 18-35 years in good health.

This clonotype was picked up many times. The chain's CDR3 is CASSYPRDSLYNEQFF. The DNA of the CDR3 is TGTGCCAGCAGCTACCCCCGGGACTCACTATACAATGAGCAGTTCTTC. This rearrangement joins TRBV7-8 to TRBJ2-1; D might be TRBD2 (6 bases). The CDR3 covers 16 residues. V was pared by 4 bases and J by 4 bases, with 17 bases between. Germline CDR1 and CDR2: SGHVS and FQNEAQ. Together with reference TRBV7-8 and TRBJ2-1, the CDR3 gives the full variable domain: GAGVSQSPRYKVAKRGQDVALRCDPISGHVSLFWYQQALGQGPEFLTYFQNEAQLDKSGLPSDRFFAERPEGSVSTLKIQRTQQEDSAVYLCASSYPRDSLYNEQFFGPGTRLTVL.

The sample holds many counts of this clonotype. The V and J genes are TRBV6-1 and TRBJ2-3; 11 nucleotides match TRBD2. V lost 5 bases, J lost 1 base, and 2 bases stayed unmatched. The CDR3 spans 15 residues. Germline V gives CDR1 MNHNS, CDR2 SASEGT. The CDR3 DNA reads TGTGCCAGCAGTCCACTAGCGGGAGGCACAGATACGCAGTATTTT. Protein: CASSPLAGGTDTQYF.

The chain combines TRBV2 with TRBJ2-3; 7 bases fit TRBD1. The CDR3 spans 14 residues. The germline V gene has CDR1 SNHLY and CDR2 FYNNEI. V trimming: 10 bases; J trimming: 4 bases; junction bases outside the gene matches: 11. The CDR3 loop is CATHRGNNADTQYF. Here the CDR3 DNA reads TGTGCCACCCACAGGGGTAATAATGCAGATACGCAGTATTTT.

V gene TRBV24-1 combines with J gene TRBJ2-2; TRBD2 is a possible D gene (5 bases). Looked up from germline, CDR1 is KGHDR and CDR2 is SFDVKD. Trimming shortened V by 0 bases and J by 2 bases, and 12 bases separated the two germline ends. This CDR3 comprises 17 residues. The CDR3 protein is CATSDLTEEPNTGELFF. The CDR3 DNA sequence: TGTGCCACCAGTGATTTGACGGAGGAGCCTAACACCGGGGAGCTGTTTTTT.

The sample holds many counts of this clonotype. This CDR3 is CSVADGYTGELFF. The CDR3 coding sequence is TGCAGCGTAGCGGACGGGTACACCGGGGAGCTGTTTTTT. The rearrangement uses TRBV29-1 and TRBJ2-2; D possibly corresponds to TRBD2 (5 bases). V was clipped by 6 bases and J by 3 bases, with 11 bases between them. The CDR3 totals 13 residues. Germline CDR1 reads SQVTM; CDR2 reads ANQGSEA.

The table lists this clonotype with a few counts. The gene calls are TRBV6-1 and TRBJ2-3; 12 positions agree with TRBD2. CDR3 length: 15 amino acids. Germline lookup yields CDR1 MNHNS and CDR2 SASEGT. V lost 5 bases, J lost 1 base, and 1 base stayed unmatched. CDR3 amino acids: CASSPSGGGTDTQYF. Here the CDR3 DNA reads TGTGCCAGCAGTCCTAGCGGGGGGGGCACAGATACGCAGTATTTT.

This clonotype was recorded at least ten times. This rearrangement joins TRBV6-1 to TRBJ2-1; D may be TRBD2 (6 bases). Germline V gives CDR1 MNHNS, CDR2 SASEGT. V lost 7 bases and J 3 bases, leaving 19 bases between the germline ends. This CDR3 is built from 16 residues. In DNA form, the CDR3 reads TGTGCCAGCAACCCCGGCGGTGGGGGAGGCTACAATGAGCAGTTCTTC. Translation: CASNPGGGGGYNEQFF.

This clonotype was observed many times. The CDR3 is CSVRVTSGSVVYEQYF. CDR3 bases: TGCAGCGTCCGAGTCACGAGCGGGAGTGTCGTCTACGAGCAGTACTTC. The gene calls are TRBV29-1 and TRBJ2-7; 8 nucleotides align to TRBD2. Trimming removed 6 bases from V and 3 bases from J; junction bases left unmatched: 16. The length of the CDR3 is 16 residues. Germline lookup yields CDR1 SQVTM and CDR2 ANQGSEA.

CDR3 in amino acids: CASSSRAKRDTQYF. In DNA, the CDR3 is TGTGCCAGCAGTTCCCGGGCAAAAAGGGATACGCAGTATTTT. The rearrangement joins TRBV28 to TRBJ2-3; the D is unclear. The CDR3 runs 14 residues. The germline V gene encodes CDR1 MDHEN and CDR2 SYDVKM. The V gene lost 4 bases and the J gene lost 6 bases, with 14 bases spanning the gap.

This clonotype was counted between two and nine times. V and J are TRBV10-2 and TRBJ2-7, with 11 bases fitting TRBD2. V trimming: 5 bases; J trimming: 2 bases; junction bases outside the gene matches: 8. The CDR3 length is 16 residues. Germline CDR1 reads WSHSY; CDR2 reads SAAADI. DNA for the CDR3: TGCGCCAGCAGTCCTACGACGGGACTAGCGGCCTACGAGCAGTACTTC. This sequence encodes CASSPTTGLAAYEQYF.

This chain joins TRBV9 and TRBJ2-1; D is perhaps TRBD1 (6 bases). Germline V CDR1 and CDR2: SGDLS, YYNGEE. The V and J ends lost 0 bases and 6 bases respectively, with 7 bases between them. This CDR3 has 13 residues. CDR3 DNA: TGTGCCAGCAGCGTAGCAGGGGTCAATGAGCAGTTCTTC. This gives the protein CASSVAGVNEQFF.

In this sample, this clonotype turned up a few times. The rearrangement links TRBV20-1 to TRBJ2-2, with 12 bases identical to TRBD2. Germline CDR1 and CDR2: DFQATT and SNEGSKA (reference sequence). The CDR3 is 22 residues long. V lost 0 bases and J lost 4; bases outside the gene matches: 21. The chain's CDR3 is CSARDHLASVGLAGSSTGELFF. CDR3 DNA: TGCAGTGCTAGAGATCACCTGGCGTCCGTGGGACTAGCGGGCTCGTCCACCGGGGAGCTGTTTTTT.

The rearrangement uses TRBV6-1 and TRBJ2-7, with D possibly matching TRBD1 (6 bases). Germline V gene lookup returns CDR1 MNHNS and CDR2 SASEGT. This CDR3 is built from 15 residues. V dropped 2 bases and J dropped 2 bases, with 13 bases sitting between them. For the CDR3, the DNA is TGTGCCAGCAGTGAATTTAGGGGGAAAACCTACGAGCAGTACTTC. Encoded protein: CASSEFRGKTYEQYF.

This clonotype was picked up many times. The CDR3 nucleotides are TGTGCCAGCAGGGGGACTAGCGGCTACGAGCAGTACTTC. It codes for CASRGTSGYEQYF. This chain uses TRBV4-2 with TRBJ2-7; 11 bases align to TRBD2. Per the germline V gene, CDR1 is LGHNA and CDR2 is YNFKEQ. With 6 bases clipped from V and 3 bases from J, the junction kept 1 base outside the gene matches. The CDR3 covers 13 residues.

CDR3 in amino acids: CASSGPPPTADTQYF. CDR3 DNA: TGTGCCAGCAGCGGACCGCCCCCGACGGCAGATACGCAGTATTTT. The chain employs TRBV6-6 and TRBJ2-3; no definite D call. The germline V gene has CDR1 MNHNY and CDR2 SVGAGI (reference sequence). This CDR3 contains 15 residues. Between the trimmed V and J ends, which lost 6 bases and 4 bases, there was a span of 17 bases.